This T cell receptor beta chain came from a study of beta chain features in type 1 diabetes. This clone was seen only a few times. Its antigen remains unknown. Expressed TCRB transcripts were sequenced, since all the RNA that had been isolated was reverse transcribed. Using immunoSEQ multiplex PCR, the repertoire was profiled, and TCRdb retains in-frame clones only, with some absent. The sample lists around 710,000 clones; roughly 12% were seen once. General study points: VDJ junctions in type 1 diabetes patients carried more deletions and fewer insertions. Across all four CD4+ subsets, people with type 1 diabetes showed modestly shorter TCRB CDR3s.

V dropped 3 bases and J dropped 6 bases, with 11 bases sitting between them. This CDR3 has 13 residues. CDR1 and CDR2 from the germline V gene are SEHNR and FQNEAQ (reference sequence). The receptor's source is a man under 40 with type 1 diabetes. The sequencing sample was made of naive CD4+ T cells from blood. The chain carries TRBV7-9 and TRBJ1-2; no clear D. This CDR3 is CASSLPPAHGYTF. The CDR3 DNA sequence: TGTGCCAGCAGCTTGCCGCCGGCGCATGGCTACACCTTC.